Here is one TCR beta chain with its context. Trimming took off 4 bases at V and 8 bases at J, with 13 bases between the two ends. The germline gives CDR1 SGHRS, CDR2 YFSETQ. The CDR3 extends over 13 amino acids. Adults between roughly 18 and 95 years of age took part from 24 US areas. This record comes from a study of blood T cell repertoires in COVID-19. Study-wide context: There were acute and convalescent COVID-19 samples, and they came from the United States, Italy and Spain.

In the authors' workflow: Estimates of nucleated cell counts were drawn from the amplification of reference gene primers. Assay used: immunoSEQ multiplex PCR; TCRdb lists only in-frame clones, some missing. The V and J calls and clone size come from that table; D and trimming were worked out from the DNA. The table includes around 450,000 clones, nearly 90% detected once. Sequencing input: PBMCs or T cells enriched from blood (not recorded which). The chain employs TRBV5-1 and TRBJ2-1; D is unclear. The source of this sequence is a woman aged 18 to 35 with acute COVID-19. CDR3 loop: CASSTPRVHEQFF. In nucleotides, the CDR3 is TGCGCCAGCAGCACCCCTCGGGTCCATGAGCAGTTCTTC.